This T cell receptor (beta chain) was sequenced for a study of blood T cell repertoires in COVID-19. Study information: The United States, Italy and Spain were the sources of the acute and convalescent COVID-19 samples.

CDR1 and CDR2 (germline): SEHNR, FQNEAQ (reference sequence). Trimming removed 7 bases from V and 8 bases from J; junction bases left unmatched: 9. The length of the CDR3 is 14 residues. In the original analysis: Amplifying reference gene primers gave estimates of nucleated cell counts. Clones were read by immunoSEQ multiplex PCR, and TCRdb kept only the in-frame ones, dropping some. V, J and clone size were drawn from that table, and D and trimming were deduced from the DNA. Here the sample spans around 63,000 clones, over 75% being singletons. The sample comprised peripheral blood. This chain links TRBV7-9 with TRBJ2-1; 9 nucleotides agree with TRBD2. This clonotype was sampled from a man aged 45-60 years with active COVID-19. The CDR3 nucleotides are TGTGCCAGCAATGGCGGGGGGGCGGCGGATGAGCAGTTCTTC. Protein sequence: CASNGGGAADEQFF.